This T cell receptor (beta chain) was documented in a study of CXCR3-negative and CXCR3-positive naive CD8 T cells (dated by TCRdb to about 2019). Broadly, across the study: In total, 130 million to 150 million TRB reads were obtained, which works out to roughly 1.5 +/- 0.3 million reads per library. Data from around ten donors, pooled across two independent experiments, went into the diversity and physicochemical repertoire analyses. The TRBV-TRBJ cluster analysis covered naive subsets from five or six donors and memory cells from 3 donors. What the research found in general, with its limitations: Comparably high repertoire diversity was found in both naive subsets, whereas much lower repertoire diversity was found in memory CD8+ T cells. TRB CDR3s from CXCR3-positive naive cells showed higher hydrophobicity (lower Kidera factor 4), lower energy, and higher strength and volume indices than CXCR3-negative naive cells. Because surface CD5, which is linked to self-reactivity in mice, was comparable between the naive subsets, TCR interaction strength was also inferred from TRB CDR3 physicochemical properties. TRBV-TRBJ usage was similar between naive CXCR3-negative and CXCR3-positive cells from the same donor, while memory cells showed distinct patterns. CXCR3 expression partially decreased after cryopreservation, so most assays used freshly isolated PBMCs.

In regard to this clonotype: Its binding antigen is unknown.

Sequencing instrument: NextSeq 550. The Human TCR Profiling Kit (MiLaboratory) was used to make UMI-labeled 5' RACE TRB cDNA libraries. The full amount of extracted RNA was used for cDNA synthesis, and the full amount of resulting cDNA was used for PCR amplification. The libraries were made side by side, with each library going through the same number of PCR cycles. The study's own analysis went as follows. MIGEC and MiXCR extracted about 54,000 +/- 9,700 unique UMI-labeled TRB cDNA molecules per library, requiring at least two reads per UMI. On average, around 40,000 +/- 10,000 functional in-frame TRB CDR3 nucleotide clonotypes lacking stop codons were found per library. After downsampling to 5000 UMI-labeled TRB molecules per sample, diversity metrics such as normalized Shannon-Wiener and Chao1 were calculated in VDJtools. VDJtools computed clonotype-size-weighted physicochemical properties of the central five CDR3 residues: interaction energy, strength, volume and Kidera factor 4. After TCRdb reprocessed the reads, each CDR3 protein sequence was kept as one row, without DNA. TCRdb assigned the V and J calls; the authors' analysis was not used. The table of this sample itemizes over 95,000 distinct CDR3 sequences. Around 0.36% of the sample lies in the top ten.

Each CD8+ T cell subset was flow-sorted in triplicate, with roughly 330,000 cells per subset placed directly into RLT lysis buffer. To keep memory contaminants out, a stringent definition of naive CD8+ T cells was applied: CD45RO-CCR7+CD27+CD95-. Standard density gradient centrifugation was used to isolate peripheral blood mononuclear cells from buffy coats. A FACSAria III was used to flow-sort naive CXCR3-negative and CXCR3-positive CD8+ T cells. Total RNA was extracted from sorted cells using an RNeasy Mini Kit. The CDR3 covers 17 residues, taking in both the cysteine and the phenylalanine. The DNA is unrecorded. The germline V gene specifies MDHEN as CDR1 and SYDVKM as CDR2.

The TCR originated in a human donor in good health. Some clones in this sample may be carry-over from other donors' samples. Sequencing was performed on naive CXCR3+ CD8+ T cells from blood. Per the publication, the cell subset or site label means: CD45RO-CCR7+CD27+CD95- naive CD8+ T cells expressing CXCR3 (TNR3+). The chain links TRBV28 with TRBJ2-3; TCRdb outputs TRBD2, but without DNA this stays unchecked. CDR3 protein: CASSLFEGLSRTDTQYF.